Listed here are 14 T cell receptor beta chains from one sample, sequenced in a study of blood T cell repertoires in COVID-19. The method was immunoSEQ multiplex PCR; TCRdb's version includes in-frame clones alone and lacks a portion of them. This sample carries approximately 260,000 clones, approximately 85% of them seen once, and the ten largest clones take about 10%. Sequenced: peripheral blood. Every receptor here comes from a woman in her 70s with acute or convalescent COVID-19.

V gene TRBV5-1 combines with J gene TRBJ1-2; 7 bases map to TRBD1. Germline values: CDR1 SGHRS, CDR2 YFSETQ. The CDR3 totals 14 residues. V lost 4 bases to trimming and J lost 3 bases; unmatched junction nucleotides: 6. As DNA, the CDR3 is TGCGCCAGCAGCACTACAGGGGAATACTATGGCTACACCTTC. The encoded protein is CASSTTGEYYGYTF.

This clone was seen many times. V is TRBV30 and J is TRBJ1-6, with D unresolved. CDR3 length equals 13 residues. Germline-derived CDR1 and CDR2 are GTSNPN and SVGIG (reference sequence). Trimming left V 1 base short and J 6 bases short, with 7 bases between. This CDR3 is CAWSETINSPLHF. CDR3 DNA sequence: TGTGCCTGGAGTGAGACTATTAATTCACCCCTCCACTTT.

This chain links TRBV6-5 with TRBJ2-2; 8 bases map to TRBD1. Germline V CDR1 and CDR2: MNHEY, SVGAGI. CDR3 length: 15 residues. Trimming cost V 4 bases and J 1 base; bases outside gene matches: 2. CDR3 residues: CASSSGTGNTGELFF. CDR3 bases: TGTGCCAGCAGTTCCGGGACAGGGAACACCGGGGAGCTGTTTTTT.

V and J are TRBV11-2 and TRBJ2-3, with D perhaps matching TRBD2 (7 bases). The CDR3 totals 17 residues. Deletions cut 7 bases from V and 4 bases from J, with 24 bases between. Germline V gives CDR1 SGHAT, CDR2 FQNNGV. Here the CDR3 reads CASTSSVGGGRADTQYF. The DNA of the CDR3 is TGTGCCAGCACCTCCTCCGTTGGGGGGGGCCGGGCAGATACGCAGTATTTT.

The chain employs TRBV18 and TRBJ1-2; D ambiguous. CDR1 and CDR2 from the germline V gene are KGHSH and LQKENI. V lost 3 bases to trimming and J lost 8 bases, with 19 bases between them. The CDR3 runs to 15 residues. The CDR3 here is CASSPRRVEMIGYTF. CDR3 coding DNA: TGTGCCAGCTCACCTCGGAGGGTGGAGATGATCGGCTACACCTTC.

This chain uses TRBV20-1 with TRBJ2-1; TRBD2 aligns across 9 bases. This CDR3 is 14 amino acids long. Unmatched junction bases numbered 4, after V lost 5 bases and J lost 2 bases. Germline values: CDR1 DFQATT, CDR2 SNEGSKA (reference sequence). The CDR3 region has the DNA TGCAGTGCTCGTGGCGGGGGGGCCTACAATGAGCAGTTCTTC. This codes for CSARGGGAYNEQFF.

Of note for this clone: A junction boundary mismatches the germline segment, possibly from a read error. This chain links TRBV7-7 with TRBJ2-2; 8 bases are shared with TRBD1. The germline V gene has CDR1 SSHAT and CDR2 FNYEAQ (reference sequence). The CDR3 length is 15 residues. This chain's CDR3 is CASSLTGEVTGELFF. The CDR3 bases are TGTGCTAGCAGCTTGACAGGGGAAGTCACCGGGGAGCTGTTTTTT.

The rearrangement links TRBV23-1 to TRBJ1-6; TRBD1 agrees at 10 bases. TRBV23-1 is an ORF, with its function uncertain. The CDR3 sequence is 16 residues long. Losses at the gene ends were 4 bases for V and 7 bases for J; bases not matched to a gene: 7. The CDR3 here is CASSPSGTGENSPLHF. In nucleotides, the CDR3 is TGCGCCAGCAGTCCCTCCGGGACAGGGGAAAATTCACCCCTCCACTTT.

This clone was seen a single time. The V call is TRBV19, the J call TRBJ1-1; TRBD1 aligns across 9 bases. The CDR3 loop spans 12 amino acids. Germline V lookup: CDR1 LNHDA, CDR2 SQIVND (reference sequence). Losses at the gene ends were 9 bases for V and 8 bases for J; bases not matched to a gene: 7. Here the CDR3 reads CASGTGGPEAFF. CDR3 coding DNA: TGTGCCAGCGGTACAGGGGGCCCCGAAGCTTTCTTT.

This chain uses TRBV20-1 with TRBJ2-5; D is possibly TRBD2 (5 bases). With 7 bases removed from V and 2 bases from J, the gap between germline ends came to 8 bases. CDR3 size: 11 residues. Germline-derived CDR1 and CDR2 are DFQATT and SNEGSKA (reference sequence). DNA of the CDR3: TGCAGTGGACTACTGCAAGAGACCCAGTACTTC. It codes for CSGLLQETQYF.

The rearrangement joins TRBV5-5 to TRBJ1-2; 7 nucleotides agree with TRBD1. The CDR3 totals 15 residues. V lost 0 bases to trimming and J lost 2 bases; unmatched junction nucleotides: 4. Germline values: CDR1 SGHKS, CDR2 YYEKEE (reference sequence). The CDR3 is CASSLGGQRNYGYTF. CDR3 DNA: TGTGCCAGCAGCTTGGGGGGACAGCGAAACTATGGCTACACCTTC.

In DNA, the CDR3 is TGTGCCAGCAGGGCGACAGGAACGATCAATCAGCCCCAGCATTTT. Its protein product is CASRATGTINQPQHF. V is TRBV27 and J is TRBJ1-5, with D tentatively TRBD1 (6 bases). V was shortened by 6 bases and J by 3 bases, with 15 bases between the two germline ends. CDR1 and CDR2 from the germline V gene are MNHEY and SMNVEV (reference sequence). The CDR3 consists of 15 residues.

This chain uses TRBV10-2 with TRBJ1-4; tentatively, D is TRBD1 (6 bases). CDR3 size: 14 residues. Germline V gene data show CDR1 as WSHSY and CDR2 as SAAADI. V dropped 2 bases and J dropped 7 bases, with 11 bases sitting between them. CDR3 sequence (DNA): TGCGCCAGCAGTGAGCCACAGGGTGGTGAAAAACTGTTTTTT. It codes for CASSEPQGGEKLFF.

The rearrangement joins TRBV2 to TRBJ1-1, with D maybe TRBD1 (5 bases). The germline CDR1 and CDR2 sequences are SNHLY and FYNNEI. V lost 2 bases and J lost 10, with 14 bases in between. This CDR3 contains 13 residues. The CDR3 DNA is TGTGCCAGCAGTGAATTGCCGTCGGGGGGAGCTTTCTTT. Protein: CASSELPSGGAFF. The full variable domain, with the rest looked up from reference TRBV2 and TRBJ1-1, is EPEVTQTPSHQVTQMGQEVILRCVPISNHLYFYWYRQILGQKVEFLVSFYNNEISEKSEIFDDQFSVERPDGSNFTLKIRSTKLEDSAMYFCASSELPSGGAFFGQGTRLTVV.